These 29 T cell receptor beta chains originate from one sample sequenced in a study of T cells after yellow fever vaccination. TCRdb re-derived calls from the 5' RACE reads in MiXCR, one entry per CDR3 protein. The data contain hundreds of thousands of distinct CDR3 sequences, around 12% of them seen just once; the ten biggest clones take up about 15%. This specimen was PBMCs, taken on the day of the yellow fever booster vaccination. These TCRs come from a man under 40 who received the YFV17D yellow fever vaccine.

The chain combines TRBV11-3 with TRBJ1-1; perhaps TRBD1 as D (6 bases). The CDR3 totals 16 residues. CDR1 is SGHNT and CDR2 is YENEEA in the germline V gene. V was shortened by 1 base and J by 2 bases, with 14 bases between the two germline ends. The CDR3 loop reads CASSLGRGQPNTEAFF. The DNA for the CDR3 is TGTGCCAGCAGCTTAGGCAGGGGACAACCAAACACTGAAGCTTTCTTT.

This clonotype was counted a few times. The rearrangement uses TRBV7-2 and TRBJ2-7; 11 bases agree with TRBD2. The V and J ends lost 5 bases and 4 bases, in that order; junction bases with no gene match: 10. The CDR3 is 16 amino acids. Germline CDR1 SGHTA, CDR2 FQGNSA. This CDR3 is CASSPLPSGRRYEQYF. The CDR3 DNA reads as TGTGCCAGCAGCCCCCTTCCTAGCGGGAGGCGGTACGAGCAGTACTTC.

The table lists this clonotype with a few counts. V is TRBV6-6 and J is TRBJ1-2; D remains unclear. CDR1 is MNHNY, CDR2 SVGAGI, per germline (reference sequence). This CDR3 spans 13 amino acids. The ends were cut back, 6 bases at V and 0 bases at J, with 8 bases in the middle. The CDR3 region is CASRAGTNYGYTF. CDR3 DNA: TGTGCCAGCAGGGCGGGAACTAACTATGGCTACACCTTC.

This chain connects TRBV6-1 to TRBJ2-3; D is ambiguous. The V gene's germline CDR1 is MNHNS and CDR2 SASEGT. With 1 base removed from V and 6 bases from J, the gap between germline ends came to 8 bases. The CDR3 sequence is 13 residues long. The CDR3 DNA sequence: TGTGCCAGCAGTGAAGGATTGAAGGATACGCAGTATTTT. It translates to CASSEGLKDTQYF.

This chain links TRBV3-1 with TRBJ1-4; no definite D call. CDR1 is LGHDT, CDR2 YNNKEL, per germline (reference sequence). The CDR3 is made up of 10 amino acids. V was pared by 4 bases and J by 11 bases, with 5 bases between. The CDR3 bases are TGTGCCAGCAGCCCCGAGAAACTGTTTTTT. Translating it yields CASSPEKLFF. Looking up the rest from reference TRBV3-1 and TRBJ1-4 gives the full variable domain: DTAVSQTPKYLVTQMGNDKSIKCEQNLGHDTMYWYKQDSKKFLKIMFSYNNKELIINETVPNRFSPKSPDKAHLNLHINSLELGDSAVYFCASSPEKLFFGSGTQLSVL.

This clonotype was seen a few times. The genes are TRBV19 and TRBJ2-1, with a possible D match to TRBD2 (6 bases). The CDR3 loop spans 16 amino acids. Trimming pared 7 bases from V and 1 base from J, leaving 17 bases between. Germline CDR1 is LNHDA and CDR2 is SQIVND (reference sequence). The CDR3 DNA reads TGTGCCAGTACCCGTTTCGGGAGTAGTTCCTACAATGAGCAGTTCTTC. Translated, it gives CASTRFGSSSYNEQFF.

V usage is TRBV4-3 and J usage is TRBJ1-1; TRBD1 is a possible D gene (5 bases). The V end lost 1 base, the J end lost 4 bases, and 13 bases lay between the germline ends. The germline V gene has CDR1 LGHNA and CDR2 YSLEER. There are 15 residues in the CDR3. In DNA form, the CDR3 reads TGCGCCAGCAGCCAAGTTATAAGGGGAGGCACTGAAGCTTTCTTT. Translating gives CASSQVIRGGTEAFF.

The rearrangement links TRBV20-1 to TRBJ1-2, with 9 bases fitting TRBD1. Trimming cost V 3 bases and J 1 base; bases outside gene matches: 3. This CDR3 has 14 residues. CDR1 is DFQATT, CDR2 SNEGSKA, per germline (reference sequence). The CDR3 region has the DNA TGCAGTGCTAGGATGGGACAGGGTAACTATGGCTACACCTTC. It codes for CSARMGQGNYGYTF.

The genes are TRBV6-1 and TRBJ2-1; D unclear. Germline-derived CDR1 and CDR2 are MNHNS and SASEGT. Trimming removed 3 bases from V and 10 bases from J, with 10 bases in between. This CDR3 spans 12 amino acids. DNA of the CDR3: TGTGCCAGCAGTGATCAGGCGAGGGAGCAGTTCTTC. It encodes CASSDQAREQFF.

The V call is TRBV20-1, the J call TRBJ2-2; 9 bases map to TRBD1. The germline CDR1 and CDR2 sequences are DFQATT and SNEGSKA (reference sequence). The CDR3 extends over 14 amino acids. J lost 7 bases, V lost 6 bases, and 9 bases had no gene match. The CDR3 region is CSAKLTGGIGELFF. CDR3 nucleotides: TGCAGTGCAAAACTGACAGGGGGGATCGGGGAGCTGTTTTTT.

This chain uses TRBV4-3 with TRBJ1-1; D gene ambiguous. Germline-derived CDR1 and CDR2 are LGHNA and YSLEER. Trimming left V 0 bases short and J 4 bases short, with 9 bases between. The CDR3 consists of 14 residues. The CDR3 here is CASSQDNRGTEAFF. The CDR3 coding sequence is TGCGCCAGCAGCCAAGATAATCGGGGCACTGAAGCTTTCTTT.

This clonotype was observed at least ten times. This chain links TRBV7-2 with TRBJ2-7, with TRBD2 matching 7 bases. Unmatched junction bases numbered 6, after V lost 0 bases and J lost 4 bases. Germline CDR1 reads SGHTA; CDR2 reads FQGNSA. This CDR3 spans 15 amino acids. The CDR3 DNA is TGTGCCAGCAGCTTAGCGGGAGGGAGTACGTACGAGCAGTACTTC. Amino acid sequence: CASSLAGGSTYEQYF.

This clonotype was detected ten times or more. This rearrangement joins TRBV19 to TRBJ1-1; a weak D match, TRBD1 (5 bases). This CDR3 region has 12 residues. CDR1 and CDR2 (germline): LNHDA, SQIVND (reference sequence). Trimming stripped 5 bases from V and 8 bases from J, with 12 bases between. The CDR3 sequence is CASSRRQSEAFF. CDR3 DNA sequence: TGTGCCAGTAGTCGACGACAGTCAGAAGCTTTCTTT.

This clonotype appeared a few times. V gene TRBV6-2 or TRBV6-3 combines with J gene TRBJ1-1; 7 positions match TRBD1. V trimming: 4 bases; J trimming: 0 bases; junction bases outside the gene matches: 5. The germline CDR1 and CDR2 sequences are MNHEY and SVGEGT. This CDR3 contains 15 residues. The CDR3 nucleotides read TGTGCCAGCAGTTTCCCGGGACAGATGAACACTGAAGCTTTCTTT. It codes for CASSFPGQMNTEAFF.

This clonotype showed up just a few times. The chain uses TRBV4-3 and TRBJ2-1; 7 bases line up with TRBD2. Germline V lookup: CDR1 LGHNA, CDR2 YSLEER. Unmatched junction bases numbered 12, after V lost 0 bases and J lost 16 bases. The CDR3 runs 14 residues. The CDR3 coding sequence is TGCGCCAGCAGCCAAGATATTCTGGGGGGGAGGCCCTTCTTC. Protein product: CASSQDILGGRPFF.

The table lists this clonotype with a few counts. This rearrangement joins TRBV6-5 to TRBJ2-1; no clear D. The CDR3 totals 16 residues. Germline loops: CDR1 MNHEY, CDR2 SVGAGI. Trimming stripped 8 bases from V and 0 bases from J, with 17 bases between. CDR3 nucleotides: TGTGCCAGCCGCTATTGGGGAAGTGCCTCCTACAATGAGCAGTTCTTC. The encoded protein is CASRYWGSASYNEQFF.

In this sample, this clonotype turned up a few times. The chain couples TRBV14 to TRBJ2-5; maybe TRBD2 (6 bases). The V gene's germline CDR1 is SGHDN and CDR2 FVKESK. The germline V and J ends were trimmed by 5 bases and 7 bases, with 8 bases remaining between them. There are 11 residues in the CDR3. The CDR3 bases are TGTGCCAGCAGCTCGGGGGTGACCCAGTACTTC. Protein: CASSSGVTQYF.

The chain employs TRBV20-1 and TRBJ2-1; 14 positions agree with TRBD2. CDR1 and CDR2 (germline): DFQATT, SNEGSKA (reference sequence). Trimming removed 3 bases from V and 8 bases from J; junction bases left unmatched: 9. The CDR3 sequence is 16 residues long. The chain's CDR3 is CSARSSTSGRAYEQFF. CDR3 sequence (DNA): TGCAGTGCTAGGTCCTCGACTAGCGGGAGGGCGTATGAGCAGTTCTTC.

This chain connects TRBV7-9 to TRBJ2-2; no definite D call. This CDR3 is built from 15 residues. CDR1 SEHNR and CDR2 FQNEAQ come from the germline V gene (reference sequence). The V gene lost 5 bases and the J gene lost 1 base, with 11 bases spanning the gap. The CDR3 loop is CASSPWGRNTGELFF. The CDR3 nucleotides read TGTGCCAGCAGCCCCTGGGGTAGGAACACCGGGGAGCTGTTTTTT. The full variable domain, completed using reference TRBV7-9 and TRBJ2-2, is DTGVSQNPRHKITKRGQNVTFRCDPISEHNRLYWYRQTLGQGPEFLTYFQNEAQLEKSRLLSDRFSAERPKGSFSTLEIQRTEQGDSAMYLCASSPWGRNTGELFFGEGSRLTVL.

This clonotype occurred a few times. The J gene is TRBJ2-7, the V gene TRBV7-2; 10 positions agree with TRBD2. J was trimmed by 1 base and V by 5 bases; bases with no gene match: 8. The CDR3 is made up of 16 amino acids. In germline, CDR1 is SGHTA, CDR2 FQGNSA. The CDR3 is CASSLRTSGASYEQYF. The DNA of the CDR3 is TGTGCCAGCAGCCTGCGAACTAGCGGGGCTTCCTACGAGCAGTACTTC. Drawing the rest from reference TRBV7-2 and TRBJ2-7, the complete variable domain is GAGVSQSPSNKVTEKGKDVELRCDPISGHTALYWYRQSLGQGLEFLIYFQGNSAPDKSGLPSDRFSAERTGGSVSTLTIQRTQQEDSAVYLCASSLRTSGASYEQYFGPGTRLTVT.

The chain combines TRBV6-4 with TRBJ2-7, with D possibly being TRBD2 (5 bases). V was shortened by 4 bases and J by 2 bases, with 12 bases between the two germline ends. Germline-derived CDR1 and CDR2 are MRHNA and SNTAGT. This CDR3 has 14 amino acids. CDR3 coding DNA: TGTGCCAGCAGTGCGGAGCTCGGGGCCTACGAGCAGTACTTC. This encodes CASSAELGAYEQYF.

In its sample, this clonotype was seen a few times. The V gene is TRBV2, the J gene TRBJ1-5; D is unclear. This CDR3 comprises 15 residues. With 6 bases removed from V and 9 bases from J, the gap between germline ends came to 21 bases. Germline V gene lookup returns CDR1 SNHLY and CDR2 FYNNEI. CDR3 in DNA: TGTGCCAGCAGCGTTACAGAAGACGTCGGTCGGCCCCAGCATTTT. Translated, it gives CASSVTEDVGRPQHF.

This clonotype appeared many times. The V call is TRBV11-2, the J call TRBJ2-1; D might be TRBD1 or TRBD2, each matching 5 bases. The CDR3 sequence is 14 residues long. The germline V gene has CDR1 SGHAT and CDR2 FQNNGV. The germline V and J ends were trimmed by 4 bases and 9 bases, with 16 bases remaining between them. CDR3 nucleotides: TGTGCCAGCAGCTACCGGGACCATCTTGGTGAGCAGTTCTTC. Its translation is CASSYRDHLGEQFF.

The chain has TRBV2 and TRBJ2-3, with D hard to call. The CDR3 contains 13 residues. The V gene lost 7 bases and the J gene lost 0 bases, with 8 bases spanning the gap. Germline V gives CDR1 SNHLY, CDR2 FYNNEI. The DNA for the CDR3 is TGTGCCAGCAATGACGGGAGCACAGATACGCAGTATTTT. Translation gives CASNDGSTDTQYF. Combining the CDR3 with reference TRBV2 and TRBJ2-3 gives the whole variable domain EPEVTQTPSHQVTQMGQEVILRCVPISNHLYFYWYRQILGQKVEFLVSFYNNEISEKSEIFDDQFSVERPDGSNFTLKIRSTKLEDSAMYFCASNDGSTDTQYFGPGTRLTVL.

The chain uses TRBV5-1 and TRBJ1-1, with D hard to call. Trimming left V 4 bases short and J 3 bases short, with 10 bases between. The CDR3 is made up of 13 amino acids. CDR1 and CDR2 (germline): SGHRS, YFSETQ. In nucleotides, the CDR3 is TGCGCCAGCAGCGAAGGTCTGGACACTGAAGCTTTCTTT. Amino acid sequence: CASSEGLDTEAFF. Variable domain in full (rest from reference TRBV5-1 and TRBJ1-1): KAGVTQTPRYLIKTRGQQVTLSCSPISGHRSVSWYQQTPGQGLQFLFEYFSETQRNKGNFPGRFSGRQFSNSRSEMNVSTLELGDSALYLCASSEGLDTEAFFGQGTRLTVV.

The V gene is TRBV29-1, the J gene TRBJ1-1; 9 nucleotides agree with TRBD1. Germline trimming cut 6 bases from V and 3 bases from J; bases unmatched to any gene: 5. Germline CDR1 is SQVTM and CDR2 is ANQGSEA. CDR3 length: 13 amino acids. CDR3 amino acids: CSVGTGKYTEAFF. The CDR3 bases are TGCAGCGTCGGGACAGGGAAATACACTGAAGCTTTCTTT.

This clonotype appeared a few times. The rearrangement joins TRBV5-6 to TRBJ2-3; TRBD2 matches at 7 bases. This CDR3 is 15 amino acids long. V shed 5 bases, J shed 0 bases, and the junction held 6 bases outside the gene matches. Per germline, CDR1 SGHDT and CDR2 YYEEEE. The CDR3 DNA sequence: TGTGCCAGCAGTCCAAGCGGGGTTAGCACAGATACGCAGTATTTT. It specifies CASSPSGVSTDTQYF.

The chain carries TRBV14 and TRBJ2-7; D is perhaps TRBD2 (5 bases). The V gene's germline CDR1 is SGHDN and CDR2 FVKESK. The V gene lost 0 bases and the J gene lost 5 bases, with 11 bases spanning the gap. The CDR3 extends over 14 amino acids. The CDR3 DNA reads as TGTGCCAGCAGCCAAGAGCTGGGAGCTCACGAGCAGTACTTC. Translation gives CASSQELGAHEQYF.

Only a few counts were recorded for this clonotype. This chain uses TRBV7-8 with TRBJ1-2, with D possibly being TRBD1 (5 bases). This CDR3 comprises 13 residues. Germline loops: CDR1 SGHVS, CDR2 FQNEAQ. V was clipped by 6 bases and J by 3 bases, with 11 bases between them. The CDR3 spells CASSPSGHYGYTF. The DNA for the CDR3 is TGTGCCAGCAGTCCGTCGGGGCACTATGGCTACACCTTC.